A single T cell receptor (beta chain) is shown here with its context. Its antigen specificity is not known. No much larger clone exists at a distance of one base, and base qualities are not known. Amplification of TCR beta CDR3 regions was carried out from RNA transcripts. The first round of RT-PCR for the TCR CDR3 was performed with the HTBI primer set and the Qiagen OneStep RT-PCR kit. A second multiplex PCR round built the libraries, followed by size selection and purification. Paired-end sequencing of the libraries was performed with 100 bp reads on an Illumina HiSeq2000. Concerning the study's data processing: SOAPnuke was used to process the raw data, with reads discarded if the reads contained adapters or uncalled bases, had a mean Phred below 15, or lacked an exact constant-primer or identifier match. High-quality paired reads were merged using COPE v1.2.5, and each unique nucleotide sequence was defined as a clonotype. MiTCR v1.1 was used to align clonotypes to the IMGT TRBV, TRBD and TRBJ reference segments. The analysis included only V-J combinations with a frequency above 0.0001, which together covered more than 99% of the repertoires. The TCS score was defined as F50 (clonal expansion) divided by E x V (chaos), with BLOSUM62-based TCRdist calculated between CDR3 peptides within each V-J. Welch's t-statistics and random forest reduced fewer than 550 V-J features to about 12, which were used in a naive Bayes classifier (R e1071). In-frame beta chains were kept once TCRdb had trimmed the public reads at Q25 with fastp and called clones with MiXCR. Duplicate CDR3 protein sequences are folded into a single record with the most common DNA and genes. These V and J calls originate from TCRdb's pipeline instead of the authors' own analysis. A total of around 520,000 distinct CDR3 sequences appear in this sample, roughly 15% of them only once. The top ten constitute 11% to 15% of the sample.

Clipping removes 1 base from V and 4 bases from J, with 6 as the unmatched junction base count. The CDR3 has 15 amino acids, counting the end cysteine and phenylalanine. The retained sequence is limited to the CDR3, 45 bases, with the frame set at the first base. The germline V gene (reference sequence) sets CDR1 to SEHNR and CDR2 to FQNEAQ. Stable Graves' hyperthyroidism was defined as the absence of progression to ophthalmopathy over 18 months of follow-up. Hyperthyroidism patients were aged 18 to 65 years and newly diagnosed, with disease duration of less than 2 months. Patients with uncontrolled infections, other autoimmune diseases, pregnancy or lactation were excluded. Diagnoses were established on the basis of clinical symptoms, serum thyroxine and TRAb, thyroid ultrasound, and orbital computed tomography. Ficoll-Paque density gradient centrifugation was used to isolate PBMCs from around 10 ml of fresh peripheral blood. Total RNA was extracted with Trizol reagent, and quality was checked on an Agilent 2100 Bioanalyzer.

The source of the sample is a study of T cells in Graves' hyperthyroidism and ophthalmopathy (dated by TCRdb to the late 2010s). In the study overall: Peripheral blood was collected at initial diagnosis, before any treatment. A discovery cohort of 95 to 100 patients, 43 with Graves' ophthalmopathy and approximately 57 with stable Graves' hyperthyroidism, was used to find distinguishing TCR V-J signatures. For training and testing, the approximately 92 patients in the discovery cohort were randomly divided in a 7:3 ratio. The paper reports TCR Vbeta CDR3 sequencing of approximately 130 peripheral blood samples: fewer than 50 ophthalmopathy, under 80 hyperthyroidism and roughly 17 progressor patients. Following sampling, methimazole starting at 30 mg daily was given to hyperthyroidism patients, and high-dose intravenous methylprednisolone was given to ophthalmopathy patients. In roughly six Graves' hyperthyroidism patients, the study also compared T-cell repertoires from thyroid tissue with T-cell repertoires from blood. Whether ophthalmopathy could be predicted prospectively was tested in an independent validation cohort made up of fewer than 20 hyperthyroidism patients plus 17 patients who later progressed to ophthalmopathy.

Overall results and qualifications from the work: No statistical method was used to set the sample size in advance, and investigators knew the group allocation. Most expanded thyroid clonotypes (frequency above 0.001) were also detected in blood, a finding suggesting that blood repertoires may reflect thyroid immune responses. In validation, progression to ophthalmopathy was predicted by the model with more than 65% sensitivity and 72% to 85% specificity, a median of about 6.4 months before onset. Ophthalmopathy was separated from stable hyperthyroidism by a 13 V-J signature model, with around 90% sensitivity and 81% to 82% specificity obtained in cross-validation and 80%/75% obtained in testing.

Sequencing was done on a sample of blood. The sequence links TRBV7-9 to TRBJ2-7, and TRBD1 aligns with 8 junction nucleotides. The receptor comes from a woman between 35 and 50 years old with Graves' hyperthyroidism. In nucleotide form, the sequence is TGTGCCAGCAGCTTAGTGGGACAGGTCTCTTACGAGCAGTACTTC. This translates into CASSLVGQVSYEQYF.